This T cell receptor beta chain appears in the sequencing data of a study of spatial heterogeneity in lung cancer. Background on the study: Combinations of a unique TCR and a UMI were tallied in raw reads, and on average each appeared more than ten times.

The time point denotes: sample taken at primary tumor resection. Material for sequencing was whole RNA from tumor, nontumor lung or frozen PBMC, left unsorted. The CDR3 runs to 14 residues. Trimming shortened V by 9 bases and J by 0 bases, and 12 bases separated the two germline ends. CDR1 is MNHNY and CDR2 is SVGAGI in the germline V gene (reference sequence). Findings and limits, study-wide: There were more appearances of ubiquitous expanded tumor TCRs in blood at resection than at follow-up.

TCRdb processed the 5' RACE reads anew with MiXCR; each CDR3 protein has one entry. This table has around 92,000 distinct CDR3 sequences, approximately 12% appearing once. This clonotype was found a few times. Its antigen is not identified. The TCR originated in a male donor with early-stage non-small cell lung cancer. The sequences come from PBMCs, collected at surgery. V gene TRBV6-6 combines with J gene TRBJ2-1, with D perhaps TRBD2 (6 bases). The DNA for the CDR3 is TGTGCCAGTTCGCGGGGCCCCTCCTACAATGAGCAGTTCTTC. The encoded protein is CASSRGPSYNEQFF.